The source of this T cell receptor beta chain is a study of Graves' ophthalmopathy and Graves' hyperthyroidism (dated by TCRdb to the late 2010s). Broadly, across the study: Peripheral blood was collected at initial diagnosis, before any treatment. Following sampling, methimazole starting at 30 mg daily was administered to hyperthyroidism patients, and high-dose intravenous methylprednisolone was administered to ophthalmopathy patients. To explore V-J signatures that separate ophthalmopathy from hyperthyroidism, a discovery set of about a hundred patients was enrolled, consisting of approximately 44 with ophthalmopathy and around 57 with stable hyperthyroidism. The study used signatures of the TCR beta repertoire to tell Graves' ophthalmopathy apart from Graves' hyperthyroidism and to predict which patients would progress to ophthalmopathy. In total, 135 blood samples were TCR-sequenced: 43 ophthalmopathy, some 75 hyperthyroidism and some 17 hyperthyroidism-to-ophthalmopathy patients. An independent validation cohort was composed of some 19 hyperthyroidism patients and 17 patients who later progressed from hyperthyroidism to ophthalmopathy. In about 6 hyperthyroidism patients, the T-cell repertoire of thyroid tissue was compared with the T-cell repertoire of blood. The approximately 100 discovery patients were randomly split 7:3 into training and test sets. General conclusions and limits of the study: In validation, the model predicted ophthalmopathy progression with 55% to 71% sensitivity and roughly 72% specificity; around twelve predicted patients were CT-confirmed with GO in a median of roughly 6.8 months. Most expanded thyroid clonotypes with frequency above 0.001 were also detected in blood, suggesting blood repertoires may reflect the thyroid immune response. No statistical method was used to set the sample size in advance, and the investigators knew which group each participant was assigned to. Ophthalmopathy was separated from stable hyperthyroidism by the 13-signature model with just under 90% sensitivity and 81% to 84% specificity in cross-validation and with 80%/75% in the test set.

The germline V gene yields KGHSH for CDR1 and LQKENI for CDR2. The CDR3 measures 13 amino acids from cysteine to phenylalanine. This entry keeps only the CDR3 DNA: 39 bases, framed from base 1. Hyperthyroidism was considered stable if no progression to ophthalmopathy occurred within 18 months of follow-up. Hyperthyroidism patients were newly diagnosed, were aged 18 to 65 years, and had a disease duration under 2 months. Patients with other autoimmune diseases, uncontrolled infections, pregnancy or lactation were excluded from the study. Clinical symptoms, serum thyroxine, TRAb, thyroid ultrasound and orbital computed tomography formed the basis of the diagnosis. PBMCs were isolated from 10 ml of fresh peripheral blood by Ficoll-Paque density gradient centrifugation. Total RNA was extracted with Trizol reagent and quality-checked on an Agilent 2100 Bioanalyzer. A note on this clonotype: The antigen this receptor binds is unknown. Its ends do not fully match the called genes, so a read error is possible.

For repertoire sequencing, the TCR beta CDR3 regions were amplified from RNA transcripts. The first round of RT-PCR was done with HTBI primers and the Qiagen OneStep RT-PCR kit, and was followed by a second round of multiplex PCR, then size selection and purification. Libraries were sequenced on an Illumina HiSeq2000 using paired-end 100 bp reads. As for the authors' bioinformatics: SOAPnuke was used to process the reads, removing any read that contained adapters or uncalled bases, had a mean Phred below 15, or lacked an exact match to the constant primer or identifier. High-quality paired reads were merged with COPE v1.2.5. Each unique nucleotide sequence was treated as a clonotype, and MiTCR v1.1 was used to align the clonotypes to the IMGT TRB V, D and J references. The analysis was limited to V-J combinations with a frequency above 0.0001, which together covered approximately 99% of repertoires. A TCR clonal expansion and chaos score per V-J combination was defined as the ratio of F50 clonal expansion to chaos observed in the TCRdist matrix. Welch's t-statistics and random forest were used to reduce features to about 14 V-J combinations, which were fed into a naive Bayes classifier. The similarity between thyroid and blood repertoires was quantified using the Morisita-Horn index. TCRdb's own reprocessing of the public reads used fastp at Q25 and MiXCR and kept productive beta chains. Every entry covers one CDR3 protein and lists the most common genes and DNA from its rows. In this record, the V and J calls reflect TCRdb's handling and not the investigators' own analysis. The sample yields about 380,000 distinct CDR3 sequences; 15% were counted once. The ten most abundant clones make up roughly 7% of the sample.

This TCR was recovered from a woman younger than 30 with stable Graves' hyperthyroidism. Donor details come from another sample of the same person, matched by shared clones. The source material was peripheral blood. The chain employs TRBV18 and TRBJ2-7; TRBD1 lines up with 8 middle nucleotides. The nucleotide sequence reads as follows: TGTCCCAGCTCCCAAACAGGGGGCTACGAGCAGTACTTC. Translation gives CPSSQTGGYEQYF.